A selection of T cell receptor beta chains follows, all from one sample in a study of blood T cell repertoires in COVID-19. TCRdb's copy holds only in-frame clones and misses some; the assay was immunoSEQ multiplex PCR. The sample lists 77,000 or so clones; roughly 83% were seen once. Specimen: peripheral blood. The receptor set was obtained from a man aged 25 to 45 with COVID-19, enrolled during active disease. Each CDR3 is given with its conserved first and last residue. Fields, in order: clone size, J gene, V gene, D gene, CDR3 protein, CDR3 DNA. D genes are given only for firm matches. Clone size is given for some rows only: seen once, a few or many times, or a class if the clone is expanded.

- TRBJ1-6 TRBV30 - CAWGPNRVSGSPLHF TGTGCCTGGGGGCCTAACAGAGTCTCCGGTTCACCCCTCCACTTT
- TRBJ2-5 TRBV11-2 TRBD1 CASSLGTGLGLETQYF TGTGCCAGCAGCTTAGGGACAGGCCTGGGGTTAGAGACCCAGTACTTC
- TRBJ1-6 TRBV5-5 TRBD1 CASSLSMSKGAQGSPLHF TGTGCCAGCAGCTTGTCCATGTCGAAGGGGGCCCAGGGGTCACCCCTCCACTTT
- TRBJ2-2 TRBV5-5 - CASSHADGELFF TGTGCCAGCAGCCACGCGGACGGGGAGCTGTTTTTT
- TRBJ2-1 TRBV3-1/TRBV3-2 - CASSSQGAGSHNEQFF TGTGCCAGCAGCTCTCAGGGCGCGGGGAGCCACAATGAGCAGTTCTTC
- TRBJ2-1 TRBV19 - CASSIPGFPNEQFF TGTGCCAGTAGTATTCCAGGGTTTCCCAATGAGCAGTTCTTC
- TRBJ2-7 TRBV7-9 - CASSLSKGDEQYF TGTGCCAGCAGCTTATCAAAGGGGGACGAGCAGTACTTC
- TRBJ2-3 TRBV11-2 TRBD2 CASSLDSLAGSDTQYF TGTGCCAGCAGCTTAGATAGTCTAGCGGGATCAGATACGCAGTATTTT
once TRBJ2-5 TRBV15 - CATSRGAGQLQETQYF TGTGCCACCAGCAGAGGGGCGGGACAGTTGCAAGAGACCCAGTACTTC
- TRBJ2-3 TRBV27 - CASSLWGVTDTQYF TGTGCCAGCAGTTTATGGGGGGTGACAGATACGCAGTATTTT
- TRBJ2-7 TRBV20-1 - CSAGGGGRREQYF TGCAGTGCTGGTGGTGGGGGGAGGCGCGAGCAGTACTTC
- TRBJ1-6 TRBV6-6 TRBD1 CASTLKARGASPLHF TGTGCCAGCACCTTAAAGGCCAGGGGGGCCTCACCCCTCCACTTT
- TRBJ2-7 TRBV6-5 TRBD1 CASRGQGIYEQYF TGTGCCAGCAGGGGACAGGGAATCTACGAGCAGTACTTC
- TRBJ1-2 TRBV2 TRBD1 CASSRDSNYGYTF TGTGCCAGCAGCCGGGACAGTAACTATGGCTACACCTTC
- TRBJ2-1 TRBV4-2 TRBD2 CASSQELAGKFNEQFF TGTGCCAGCAGCCAAGAACTAGCGGGAAAGTTCAATGAGCAGTTCTTC
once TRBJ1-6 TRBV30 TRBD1 CAAQQGGENSPLHF TGTGCCGCCCAACAGGGGGGGGAGAATTCACCCCTCCACTTT
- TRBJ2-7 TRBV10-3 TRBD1 CAISADRGPYEQYF TGTGCCATCAGCGCGGACAGGGGGCCCTACGAGCAGTACTTC
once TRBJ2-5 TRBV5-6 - CASSLGHRETQYF TGTGCCAGCAGCTTGGGCCATCGGGAGACCCAGTACTTC
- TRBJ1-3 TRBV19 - CAASEGDRNTIYF TGTGCCGCCTCCGAGGGGGATCGGAACACCATATATTTT
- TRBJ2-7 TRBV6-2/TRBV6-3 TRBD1 CASSYSSGGSYEQYF TGTGCCAGCAGTTATTCTTCAGGGGGCTCCTACGAGCAGTACTTC